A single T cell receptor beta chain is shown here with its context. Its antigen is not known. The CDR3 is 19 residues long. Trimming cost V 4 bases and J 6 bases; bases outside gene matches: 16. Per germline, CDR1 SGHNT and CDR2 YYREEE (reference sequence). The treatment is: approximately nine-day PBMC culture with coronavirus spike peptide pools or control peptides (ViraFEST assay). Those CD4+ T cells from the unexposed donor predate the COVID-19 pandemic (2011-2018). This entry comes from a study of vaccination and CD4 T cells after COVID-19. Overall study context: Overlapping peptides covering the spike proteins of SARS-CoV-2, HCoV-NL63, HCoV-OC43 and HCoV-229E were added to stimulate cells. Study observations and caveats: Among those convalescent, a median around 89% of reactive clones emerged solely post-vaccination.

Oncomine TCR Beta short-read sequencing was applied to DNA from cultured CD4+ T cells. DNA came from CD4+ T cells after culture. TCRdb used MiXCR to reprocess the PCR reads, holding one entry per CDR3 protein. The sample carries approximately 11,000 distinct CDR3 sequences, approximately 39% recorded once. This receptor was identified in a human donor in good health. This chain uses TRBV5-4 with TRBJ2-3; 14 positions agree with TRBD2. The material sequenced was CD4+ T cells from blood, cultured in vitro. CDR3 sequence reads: CASSLPGLAGVPSGDTQYF. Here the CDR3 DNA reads TGTGCCAGCAGCCTCCCGGGACTAGCGGGAGTCCCCTCGGGGGATACGCAGTATTTT.